This T cell receptor beta chain was sequenced during a study of blood T cells in healthy people across ages. Findings of the study overall: Long-lived and aged donors differed, with more naive CD4+ cells and higher diversity in the long-lived.

Comment on this clonotype: No antigen is known for it.

Alongside a J-beta primer mix, a sample-barcoded 5' primer served in a second PCR lasting about 7 to 11 cycles. TCRdb passed the 5' RACE reads through MiXCR, listing each CDR3 protein once. The sample shows 750,000 to 950,000 distinct CDR3 sequences, 25% to 35% of them seen only once. V dropped 4 bases and J dropped 4; count of bases not matched to a gene: 9. The CDR3 length is 17 residues. The germline V gene has CDR1 LGHNA and CDR2 YNFKEQ. In addition, the sample was reused for a study of T cells of mothers and their children. That study adds: Related and unrelated pairs show similar shaping of TCR recombination output by thymic selection.

V gene TRBV4-2 combines with J gene TRBJ2-3; TRBD2 matches at 12 bases. Sequenced input: blood. This receptor was obtained from a woman aged 40 to 50 in good health. The CDR3: CASSLSRTSGAADTQYF. The CDR3 nucleotides read TGTGCCAGCAGCCTCTCGCGGACTAGCGGGGCTGCAGATACGCAGTATTTT.